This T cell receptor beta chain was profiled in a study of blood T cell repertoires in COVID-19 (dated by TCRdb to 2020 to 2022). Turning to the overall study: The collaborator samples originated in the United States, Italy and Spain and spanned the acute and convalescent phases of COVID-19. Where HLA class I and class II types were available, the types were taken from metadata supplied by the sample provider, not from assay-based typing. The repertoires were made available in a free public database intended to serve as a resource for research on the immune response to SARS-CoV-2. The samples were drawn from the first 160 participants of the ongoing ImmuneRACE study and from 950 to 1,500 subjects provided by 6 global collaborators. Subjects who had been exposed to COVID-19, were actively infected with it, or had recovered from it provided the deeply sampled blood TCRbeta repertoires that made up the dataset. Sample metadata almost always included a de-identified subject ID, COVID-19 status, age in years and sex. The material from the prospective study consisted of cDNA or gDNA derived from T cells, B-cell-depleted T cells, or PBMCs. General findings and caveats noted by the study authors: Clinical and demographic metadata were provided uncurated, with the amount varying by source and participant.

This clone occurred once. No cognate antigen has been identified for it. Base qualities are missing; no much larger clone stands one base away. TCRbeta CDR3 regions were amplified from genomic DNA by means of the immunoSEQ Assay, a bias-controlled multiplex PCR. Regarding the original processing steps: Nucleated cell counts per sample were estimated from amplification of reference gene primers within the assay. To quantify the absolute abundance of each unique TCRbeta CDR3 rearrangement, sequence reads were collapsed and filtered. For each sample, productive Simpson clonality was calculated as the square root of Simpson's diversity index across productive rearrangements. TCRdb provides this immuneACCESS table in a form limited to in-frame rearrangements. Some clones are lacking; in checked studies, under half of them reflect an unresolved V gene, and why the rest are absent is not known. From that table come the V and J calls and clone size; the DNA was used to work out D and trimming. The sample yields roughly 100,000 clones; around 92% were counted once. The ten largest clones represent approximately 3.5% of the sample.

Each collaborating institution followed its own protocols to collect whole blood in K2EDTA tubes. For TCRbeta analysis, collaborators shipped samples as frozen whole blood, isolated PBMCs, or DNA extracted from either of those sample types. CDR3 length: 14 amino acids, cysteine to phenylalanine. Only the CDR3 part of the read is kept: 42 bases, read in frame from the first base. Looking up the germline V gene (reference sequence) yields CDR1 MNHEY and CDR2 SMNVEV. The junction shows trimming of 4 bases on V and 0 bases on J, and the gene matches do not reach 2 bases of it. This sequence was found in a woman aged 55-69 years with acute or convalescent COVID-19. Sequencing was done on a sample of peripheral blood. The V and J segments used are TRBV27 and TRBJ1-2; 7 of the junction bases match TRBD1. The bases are TGTGCCAGCAGTTCCAGGGGGTCTAACTATGGCTACACCTTC. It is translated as CASSSRGSNYGYTF.